This T cell receptor beta chain is drawn from a study of T cells in localized non-small cell lung cancer (TCRdb year 2020). Looking at the study overall: Comparing tumors with uninvolved tumor-adjacent lungs, the study looked at the T cell repertoires of hundreds of patients with early-stage NSCLC. The cohort consisted of about 240 treatment-naive NSCLC patients whose localized lung tumors had been resected. NSCLC patients had a mean age of approximately 72 years, and more than 120 were male and 107 female.

TCR beta CDR3 regions were sequenced from DNA using the immunoSEQ Assay. Regarding the original processing steps: T cell density was computed as TCR beta template counts normalized to usable DNA estimated by amplifying housekeeping genes. Richness was estimated with the preseqR package, extrapolating to 400,000 templates for PBMC samples and 120,000 templates for tissue samples. Clonality was defined as one minus Pielou's evenness. Tissue-enriched TCRs were identified by differential abundance testing using productive amino-acid clonotypes, minimum total count 5 and alpha 0.1. The Jaccard Index and the Morisita Overlap Index were used to quantify repertoire overlap between compartments. GLIPH grouped TCR beta CDR3s together with public tetramer-defined viral CDR3s, and a viral motif had to include at least three viral sequences and show V-gene enrichment. Not all clones reach the TCRdb copy of this immuneACCESS table, which keeps in-frame sequences only. Checked studies attribute under half of the gap to unresolved V genes and leave the rest unexplained. V, J and clone size reflect that table, while D and trimming were determined from the DNA. The sample data list some 31,000 clones, and around four fifths of these were observed just once. The leading ten clones occupy approximately 31% of the sample.

This clone occurred once. Its antigen is still unknown. One base away there is no much larger clone; base qualities are not given. The germline V gene provides CDR1 ENHRY and CDR2 SYGVKD. Trimming accounts for 11 bases at V and 2 bases at J, while the number of junction bases matched to no gene is 7. From the cysteine up to the phenylalanine, the CDR3 has a length of 15 residues. The only DNA kept is the CDR3, 45 bases in frame from the first base. At diagnosis, tumor, uninvolved tumor-adjacent lung and peripheral blood were collected and then preserved as a mix of FFPE and fresh-frozen material. For TCR repertoire profiling, blood samples were analyzed as peripheral blood mononuclear cells. Findings and caveats that apply to the study as a whole: Because multi-region sequencing of the tumors was not done, intratumor heterogeneity could not be ruled out. Higher T cell density in blood was associated with longer overall survival, whereas higher clonality in adjacent lung was associated with shorter survival. Uninvolved tumor-adjacent lung showed the highest T cell clonality, higher than tumor, which suggests more focused antigenic responses in the uninvolved tumor-adjacent lung. Because the study design was exploratory, TCR variables were selected using unadjusted p-values without false-discovery rate correction. A median of roughly 58 of the top 100 tumor clones were detected in paired uninvolved adjacent lung, and 25 to 35 of these tumor clones were also found among the top 100 clones of the paired uninvolved adjacent lung.

Rearrangement joined TRBV10-3 to TRBJ2-6; TRBD1 aligns with 9 central bases. This clonotype was sampled from a male donor at least 60 years old with stage II squamous cell lung carcinoma. Sequenced here: peripheral blood, sampled before any cancer treatment. The DNA sequence is TGTGCCGCCTCACAGGGGGCGACTGGGGCCAACGTCCTGACTTTC. It encodes CAASQGATGANVLTF.